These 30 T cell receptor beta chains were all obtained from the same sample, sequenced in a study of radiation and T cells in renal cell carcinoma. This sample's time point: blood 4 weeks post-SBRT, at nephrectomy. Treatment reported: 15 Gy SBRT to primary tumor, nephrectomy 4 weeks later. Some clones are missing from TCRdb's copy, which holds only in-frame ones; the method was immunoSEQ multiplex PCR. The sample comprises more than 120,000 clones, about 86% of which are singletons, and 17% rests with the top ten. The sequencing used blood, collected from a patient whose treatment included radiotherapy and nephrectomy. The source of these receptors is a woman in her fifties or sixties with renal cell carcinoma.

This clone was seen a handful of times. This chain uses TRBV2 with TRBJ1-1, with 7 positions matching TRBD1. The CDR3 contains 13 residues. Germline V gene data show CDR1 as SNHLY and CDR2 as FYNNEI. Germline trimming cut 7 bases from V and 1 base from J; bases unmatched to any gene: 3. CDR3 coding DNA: TGTGCCAGCAACCGGGACAGGAACACTGAAGCTTTCTTT. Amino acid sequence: CASNRDRNTEAFF. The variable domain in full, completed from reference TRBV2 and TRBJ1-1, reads EPEVTQTPSHQVTQMGQEVILRCVPISNHLYFYWYRQILGQKVEFLVSFYNNEISEKSEIFDDQFSVERPDGSNFTLKIRSTKLEDSAMYFCASNRDRNTEAFFGQGTRLTVV.

CDR3 bases: TGTGCCAGCAGCTTGGGACAGGGGGGGTCCTACGAGCAGTACTTC. This translates into CASSLGQGGSYEQYF. V and J are TRBV7-2 and TRBJ2-7; 11 nucleotides align to TRBD1. Trimming cost V 3 bases and J 1 base; bases outside gene matches: 2. The germline gives CDR1 SGHTA, CDR2 FQGNSA. This CDR3 contains 15 residues. Full variable domain (missing parts from reference TRBV7-2 and TRBJ2-7): GAGVSQSPSNKVTEKGKDVELRCDPISGHTALYWYRQSLGQGLEFLIYFQGNSAPDKSGLPSDRFSAERTGGSVSTLTIQRTQQEDSAVYLCASSLGQGGSYEQYFGPGTRLTVT.

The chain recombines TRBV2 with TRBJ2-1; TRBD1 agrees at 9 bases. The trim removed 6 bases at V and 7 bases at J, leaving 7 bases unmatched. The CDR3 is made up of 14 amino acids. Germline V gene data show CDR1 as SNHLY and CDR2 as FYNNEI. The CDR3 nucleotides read TGTGCCAGCAGACGGGACAGGGTGGGGAATGAGCAGTTCTTC. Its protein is CASRRDRVGNEQFF. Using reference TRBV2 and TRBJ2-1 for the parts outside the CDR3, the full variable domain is EPEVTQTPSHQVTQMGQEVILRCVPISNHLYFYWYRQILGQKVEFLVSFYNNEISEKSEIFDDQFSVERPDGSNFTLKIRSTKLEDSAMYFCASRRDRVGNEQFFGPGTRLTVL.

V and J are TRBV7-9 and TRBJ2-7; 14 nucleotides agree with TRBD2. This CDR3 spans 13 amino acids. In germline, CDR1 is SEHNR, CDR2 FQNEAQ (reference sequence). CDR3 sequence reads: CASSPLTSGRAGV. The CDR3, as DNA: TGTGCCAGCAGCCCATTGACTAGCGGGAGGGCCGGGGTC.

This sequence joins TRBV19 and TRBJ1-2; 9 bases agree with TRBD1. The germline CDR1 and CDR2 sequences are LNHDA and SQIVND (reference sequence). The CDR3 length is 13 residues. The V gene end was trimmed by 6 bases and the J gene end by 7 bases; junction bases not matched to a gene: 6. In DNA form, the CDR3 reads TGTGCCAGTAGGGAACAGGGGGCGCGTGGCTACACCTTC. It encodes CASREQGARGYTF.

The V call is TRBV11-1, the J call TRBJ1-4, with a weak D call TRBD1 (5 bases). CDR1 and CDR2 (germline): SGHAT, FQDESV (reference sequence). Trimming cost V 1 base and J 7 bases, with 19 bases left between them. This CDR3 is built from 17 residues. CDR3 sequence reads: CASSLEWLWGYPEKLFF. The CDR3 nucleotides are TGTGCCAGCAGCTTAGAGTGGTTGTGGGGGTATCCTGAAAAACTGTTTTTT.

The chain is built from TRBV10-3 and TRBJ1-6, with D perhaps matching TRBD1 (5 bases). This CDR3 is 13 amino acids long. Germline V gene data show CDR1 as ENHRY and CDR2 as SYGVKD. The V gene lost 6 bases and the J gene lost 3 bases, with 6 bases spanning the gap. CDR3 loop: CAIRQGYNSPLHF. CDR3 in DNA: TGTGCCATCAGGCAGGGCTATAATTCACCCCTCCACTTT.

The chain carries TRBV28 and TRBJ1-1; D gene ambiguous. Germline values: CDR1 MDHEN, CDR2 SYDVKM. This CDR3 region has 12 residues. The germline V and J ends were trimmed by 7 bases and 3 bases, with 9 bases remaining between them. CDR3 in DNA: TGTGCCAGCACCAAAGGGTACACTGAAGCTTTCTTT. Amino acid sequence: CASTKGYTEAFF. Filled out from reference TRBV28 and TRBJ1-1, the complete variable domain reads DVKVTQSSRYLVKRTGEKVFLECVQDMDHENMFWYRQDPGLGLRLIYFSYDVKMKEKGDIPEGYSVSREKKERFSLILESASTNQTSMYLCASTKGYTEAFFGQGTRLTVV.

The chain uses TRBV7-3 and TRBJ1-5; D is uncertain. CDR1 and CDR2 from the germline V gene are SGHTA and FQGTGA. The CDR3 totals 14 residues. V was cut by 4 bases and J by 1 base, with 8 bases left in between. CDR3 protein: CASSSHHSNQPQHF. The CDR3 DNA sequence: TGTGCCAGCAGCTCCCACCACAGCAATCAGCCCCAGCATTTT. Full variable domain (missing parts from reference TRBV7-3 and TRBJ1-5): GAGVSQTPSNKVTEKGKYVELRCDPISGHTALYWYRQSLGQGPEFLIYFQGTGAADDSGLPNDRFFAVRPEGSVSTLKIQRTERGDSAVYLCASSSHHSNQPQHFGDGTRLSIL.

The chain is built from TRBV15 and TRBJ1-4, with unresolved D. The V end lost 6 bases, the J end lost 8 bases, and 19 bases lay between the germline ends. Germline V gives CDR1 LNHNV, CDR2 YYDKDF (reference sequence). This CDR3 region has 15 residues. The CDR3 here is CATRPALGSAEKLFF. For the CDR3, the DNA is TGTGCCACCAGGCCGGCCCTGGGTTCAGCGGAAAAACTGTTTTTT.

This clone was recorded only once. The CDR3 is CASSLNLAGTGQNTIYF. CDR3 bases: TGTGCCAGCAGCTTAAACCTGGCCGGGACTGGGCAAAACACCATATATTTT. V and J are TRBV7-2 and TRBJ1-3; TRBD1 is a possible D gene (5 bases). CDR1 is SGHTA, CDR2 FQGNSA, per germline. The CDR3 is 17 amino acids. The V end was cut by 2 bases, the J end by 6 bases, with 20 bases between. Filled out from reference TRBV7-2 and TRBJ1-3, the complete variable domain reads GAGVSQSPSNKVTEKGKDVELRCDPISGHTALYWYRQSLGQGLEFLIYFQGNSAPDKSGLPSDRFSAERTGGSVSTLTIQRTQQEDSAVYLCASSLNLAGTGQNTIYFGEGSWLTVV.

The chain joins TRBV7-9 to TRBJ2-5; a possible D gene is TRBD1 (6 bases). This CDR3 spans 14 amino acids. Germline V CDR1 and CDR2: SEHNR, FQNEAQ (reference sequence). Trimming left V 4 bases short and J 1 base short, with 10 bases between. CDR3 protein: CASSSQGAQETQYF. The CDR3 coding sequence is TGTGCCAGCAGCTCACAGGGAGCCCAAGAGACCCAGTACTTC.

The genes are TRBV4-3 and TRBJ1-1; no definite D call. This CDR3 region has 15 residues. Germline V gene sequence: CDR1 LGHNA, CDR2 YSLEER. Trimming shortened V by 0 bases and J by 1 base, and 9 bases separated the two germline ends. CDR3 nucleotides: TGCGCCAGCAGCCAAGATTTGTCAGCGAACACTGAAGCTTTCTTT. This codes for CASSQDLSANTEAFF.

The CDR3 loop reads CASSVGEGTQPQHF. The DNA of the CDR3 is TGTGCCAGCAGCGTGGGGGAGGGTACTCAGCCCCAGCATTTT. The rearrangement links TRBV9 to TRBJ1-5, with a weak D call TRBD1 (5 bases). The germline gives CDR1 SGDLS, CDR2 YYNGEE. The length of the CDR3 is 14 residues. Trimming left V 2 bases short and J 6 bases short, with 12 bases between.

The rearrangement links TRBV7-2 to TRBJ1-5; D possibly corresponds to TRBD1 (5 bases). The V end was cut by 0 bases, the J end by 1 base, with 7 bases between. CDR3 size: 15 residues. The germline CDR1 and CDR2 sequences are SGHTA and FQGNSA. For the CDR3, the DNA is TGTGCCAGCAGCTTAGCCCCAGGGAGCAATCAGCCCCAGCATTTT. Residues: CASSLAPGSNQPQHF. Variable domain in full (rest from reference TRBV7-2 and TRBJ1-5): GAGVSQSPSNKVTEKGKDVELRCDPISGHTALYWYRQSLGQGLEFLIYFQGNSAPDKSGLPSDRFSAERTGGSVSTLTIQRTQQEDSAVYLCASSLAPGSNQPQHFGDGTRLSIL.

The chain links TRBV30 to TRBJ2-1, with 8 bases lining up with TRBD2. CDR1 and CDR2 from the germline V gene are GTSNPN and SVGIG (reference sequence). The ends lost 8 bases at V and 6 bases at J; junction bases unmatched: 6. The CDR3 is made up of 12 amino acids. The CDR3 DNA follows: TGTGCCCGGACGGGGGGGACCAATGAGCAGTTCTTC. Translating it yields CARTGGTNEQFF.

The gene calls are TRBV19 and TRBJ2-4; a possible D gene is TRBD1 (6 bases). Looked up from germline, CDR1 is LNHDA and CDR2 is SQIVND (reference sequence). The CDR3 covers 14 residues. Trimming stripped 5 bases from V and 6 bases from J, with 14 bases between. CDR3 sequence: CASSSMDSLNIQYF. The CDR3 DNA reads TGTGCCAGTAGTTCCATGGACAGTTTAAACATTCAGTACTTC.

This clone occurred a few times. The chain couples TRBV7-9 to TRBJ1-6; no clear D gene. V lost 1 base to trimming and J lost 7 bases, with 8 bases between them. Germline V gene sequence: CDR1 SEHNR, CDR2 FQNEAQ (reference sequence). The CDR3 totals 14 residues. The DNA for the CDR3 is TGTGCCAGCAGCTTAGATCTCTTGAATTCACCCCTCCACTTT. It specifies CASSLDLLNSPLHF.

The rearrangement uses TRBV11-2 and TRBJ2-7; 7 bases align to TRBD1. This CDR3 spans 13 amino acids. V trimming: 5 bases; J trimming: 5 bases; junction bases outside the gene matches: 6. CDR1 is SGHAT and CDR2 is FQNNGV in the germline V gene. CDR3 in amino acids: CASSTGVKDEQYF. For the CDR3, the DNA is TGTGCCAGCAGCACAGGGGTGAAGGACGAGCAGTACTTC.

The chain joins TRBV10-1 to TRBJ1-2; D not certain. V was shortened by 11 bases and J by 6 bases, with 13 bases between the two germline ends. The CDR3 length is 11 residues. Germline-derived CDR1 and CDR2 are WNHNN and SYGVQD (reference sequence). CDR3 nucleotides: TGCGCCCCTGGAGGGATGGATGGCTACACCTTC. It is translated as CAPGGMDGYTF.

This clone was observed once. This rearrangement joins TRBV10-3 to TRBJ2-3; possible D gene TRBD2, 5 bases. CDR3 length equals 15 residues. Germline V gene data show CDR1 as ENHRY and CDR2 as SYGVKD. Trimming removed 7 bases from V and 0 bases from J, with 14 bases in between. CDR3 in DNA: TGTGCCATCAACGCGGGCCAGTTGAGCACAGATACGCAGTATTTT. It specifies CAINAGQLSTDTQYF.

As DNA, the CDR3 is TGTGCCAGCACCGGGCGGCGGTTCTATGGCTACACCTTC. Protein sequence: CASTGRRFYGYTF. The chain recombines TRBV2 with TRBJ1-2, with unresolved D. The germline CDR1 and CDR2 sequences are SNHLY and FYNNEI. The V gene lost 7 bases and the J gene lost 4 bases, with 13 bases spanning the gap. This CDR3 comprises 13 residues.

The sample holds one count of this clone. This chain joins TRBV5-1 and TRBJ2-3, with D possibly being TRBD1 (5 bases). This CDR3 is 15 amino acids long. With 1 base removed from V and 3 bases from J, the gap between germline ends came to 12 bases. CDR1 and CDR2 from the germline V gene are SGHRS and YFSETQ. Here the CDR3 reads CASSLQGGLTDTQYF. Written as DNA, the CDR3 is TGCGCCAGCAGCTTGCAGGGCGGCCTGACAGATACGCAGTATTTT.

The CDR3 DNA is TGTGCCAGCAGCCCTAGGACTAGCGGGGGCTACTACGAGCAGTACTTC. It translates to CASSPRTSGGYYEQYF. This sequence joins TRBV7-2 and TRBJ2-7; 13 bases line up with TRBD2. The junction had 7 bases not matched to a gene; V was cut back by 5 bases and J by 3 bases. This CDR3 comprises 16 residues. Germline CDR1 is SGHTA and CDR2 is FQGNSA.

This CDR3 is CASSFYRVGNSPLHF. The CDR3 DNA is TGTGCCAGCAGTTTTTACAGGGTCGGTAATTCACCCCTCCACTTT. The J gene is TRBJ1-6, the V gene TRBV6-5, with a tentative D call TRBD1 (6 bases). Germline V lookup: CDR1 MNHEY, CDR2 SVGAGI. This CDR3 comprises 15 residues. V lost 4 bases to trimming and J lost 6 bases, with 13 bases between them.

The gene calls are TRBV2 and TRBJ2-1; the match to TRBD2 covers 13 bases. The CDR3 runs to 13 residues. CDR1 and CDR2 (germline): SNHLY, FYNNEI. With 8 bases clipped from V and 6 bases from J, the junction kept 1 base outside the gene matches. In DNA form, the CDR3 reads TGTGCCAGCGGGACTAGCGGGATCAATGAGCAGTTCTTC. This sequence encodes CASGTSGINEQFF. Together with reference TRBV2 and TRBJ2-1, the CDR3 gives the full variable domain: EPEVTQTPSHQVTQMGQEVILRCVPISNHLYFYWYRQILGQKVEFLVSFYNNEISEKSEIFDDQFSVERPDGSNFTLKIRSTKLEDSAMYFCASGTSGINEQFFGPGTRLTVL.

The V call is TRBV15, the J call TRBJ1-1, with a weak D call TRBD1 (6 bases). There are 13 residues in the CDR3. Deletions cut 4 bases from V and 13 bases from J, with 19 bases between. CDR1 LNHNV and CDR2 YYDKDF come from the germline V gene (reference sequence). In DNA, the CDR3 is TGTGCCACCAGCAACCCATCGACAGGTTCGGGTTTCTTT. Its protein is CATSNPSTGSGFF.

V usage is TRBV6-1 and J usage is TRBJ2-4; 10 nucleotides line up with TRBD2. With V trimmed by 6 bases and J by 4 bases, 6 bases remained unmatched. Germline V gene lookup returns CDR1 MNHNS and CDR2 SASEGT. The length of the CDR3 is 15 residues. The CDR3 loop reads CASSTLGLAKNIQYF. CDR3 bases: TGTGCCAGCAGCACCTTGGGACTAGCGAAAAACATTCAGTACTTC.

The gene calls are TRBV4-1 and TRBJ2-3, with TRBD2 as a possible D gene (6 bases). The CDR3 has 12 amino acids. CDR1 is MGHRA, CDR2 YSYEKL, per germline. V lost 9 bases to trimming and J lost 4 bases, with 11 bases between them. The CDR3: CASGRTADTQYF. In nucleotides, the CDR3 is TGCGCCAGTGGGAGGACGGCAGATACGCAGTATTTT.

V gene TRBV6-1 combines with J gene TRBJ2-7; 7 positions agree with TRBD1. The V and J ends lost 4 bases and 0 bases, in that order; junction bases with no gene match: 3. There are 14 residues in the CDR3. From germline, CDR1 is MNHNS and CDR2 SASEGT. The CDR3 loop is CASSVAGGSYEQYF. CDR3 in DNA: TGTGCCAGCAGTGTTGCAGGGGGCTCCTACGAGCAGTACTTC.